This T cell receptor (beta chain) was sequenced for a study of CD4+ T cells in melanoma. The data were produced by immunoSEQ multiplex PCR, yet TCRdb's version contains in-frame clones alone and is incomplete. In the table there are around 110,000 clones, roughly 90% of which are singletons. This CDR3 has 14 amino acids. V shed 5 bases, J shed 3 bases, and the junction held 6 bases outside the gene matches. CDR1 is LNHDA and CDR2 is SQIVND in the germline V gene (reference sequence). The sample comprised peripheral blood. The TCR comes from a human donor with melanoma. The rearrangement joins TRBV19 to TRBJ1-1; the match to TRBD1 covers 7 bases. The CDR3 DNA reads TGTGCCAGTAGTTTTGACAGGGAGTACACTGAAGCTTTCTTT. Translating gives CASSFDREYTEAFF.